This T cell receptor (beta chain) came from a study of cytomegalovirus exposure and HLA in healthy donors. The germline V gene has CDR1 SGHVS and CDR2 FQNEAQ. This CDR3 region has 17 residues. Trimming pared 5 bases from V and 0 bases from J, leaving 17 bases between. General observations from the study: Overall, under 200 TCR beta chains were annotated as cytomegalovirus-associated. Reportedly, HLA-A and HLA-B alleles of most subjects were accurately predicted from TCR beta. A later analysis linked a missense DCLRE1C variant to TCR beta V- and J-gene trimming. Later analysis suggested most CMV-associated TCR beta chains were HLA-restricted.

The PCR was carried out with 60 Vbeta primers and 13 Jbeta primers. The protocol was immunoSEQ multiplex PCR, while the TCRdb copy is restricted to in-frame clones and leaves out a portion. The sample has 120,000 or so clones, around 77% seen once. To note about this clone: Its target is not known.

The sequenced material came from PBMCs. This TCR came from a man younger than 35 in good health and CMV-seropositive. The J gene is TRBJ1-3, the V gene TRBV7-8; a possible D gene is TRBD1 (5 bases). The CDR3 region is CASSPMGGDGSGNTIYF. The CDR3 DNA reads TGTGCCAGCAGCCCCATGGGGGGTGACGGCTCTGGAAACACCATATATTTT.